Presented here are 32 T cell receptor beta chains from one specimen sequenced in a study of T cells in women clearing cervical HPV infection. Data came from immunoSEQ multiplex PCR; TCRdb stores just in-frame clones and leaves some out. The listing records about 46,000 clones. Source material: blood buffy coat. These receptors were collected from a woman between 18 and 75 years old with a cervical HPV16 infection that either progressed to CIN3+ or cleared (not recorded which).

A remark on this clone: The CDR3 extends 3 residues past the end of the read, so its final part is completed from the germline J gene. The chain recombines TRBV7-9 with TRBJ2-5; the match to TRBD2 covers 9 bases. Per germline, CDR1 SEHNR and CDR2 FQNEAQ (reference sequence). This CDR3 has 15 residues. With V trimmed by 1 base and J by 1 base, 1 base remained unmatched. CDR3 DNA (partial): TGTGCCAGCAGCTTAGGACTAGCGGTCCAAGAGACC. Its protein product is CASSLGLAVQET. The whole CDR3 sequence reads CASSLGLAVQETQYF.

In the case of this clone: At one end the junction does not follow the germline gene, possibly because of a read error. The DNA ends 3 residues before the CDR3 does, and the rest of the CDR3 is filled in from the germline J gene. Other DNA sequences in this sample translate to the same CDR3. The genes are TRBV30 and TRBJ1-3; tentatively, D is TRBD1 (5 bases). Germline-derived CDR1 and CDR2 are GTSNPN and SVGIG (reference sequence). The CDR3 is 15 residues long. The covered CDR3 bases are TGTGCCTGGAGTGCCTTATGGCCGGGGGGAAACACG. Residues: CAWSALWPGGNT. In full, the CDR3 is CAWSALWPGGNTIYF.

The covered CDR3 bases are TGCGCCAGCAGCCAAGTTGTGTTCGAGGGGGTTAATCAGCCG. Protein product: CASSQVVFEGVNQP. The CDR3, in full, reads CASSQVVFEGVNQPQYF. The chain uses TRBV4-1 and TRBJ2-3; TRBD1 is a possible D gene (6 bases). The CDR3 goes on 3 residues after the read ends, and that part is filled in from the germline J gene. The V gene's germline CDR1 is MGHRA and CDR2 YSYEKL. This CDR3 spans 17 amino acids.

Of note for this clone: From the germline J gene comes the end of the CDR3, since the read stops 3 residues before it. V and J are TRBV19 and TRBJ1-5; maybe TRBD1 (5 bases). Germline assignment: CDR1 LNHDA and CDR2 SQIVND (reference sequence). Trimming took 5 bases from V and 2 from J, leaving 10 bases between them. The CDR3 is made up of 14 amino acids. The CDR3 here is CASSEAQGNQPQHF. Partial CDR3 DNA: TGTGCCAGTAGTGAGGCACAGGGCAATCAGCCC.

CDR3: CASSQQETQYF. The part of the CDR3 DNA that was read is TGTGCCAGCAGCCAACAAGAGACC. The V and J genes are TRBV7-8 and TRBJ2-5; D is ambiguous. The read halts 3 residues ahead of the CDR3 end, with the missing end drawn from the germline J gene. This CDR3 comprises 11 residues. Germline lookup yields CDR1 SGHVS and CDR2 FQNEAQ. Trimming took 5 bases from V and 2 from J, leaving 3 bases between them. The entire variable domain, with the rest obtained from reference TRBV7-8 and TRBJ2-5, is as follows: GAGVSQSPRYKVAKRGQDVALRCDPISGHVSLFWYQQALGQGPEFLTYFQNEAQLDKSGLPSDRFFAERPEGSVSTLKIQRTQQEDSAVYLCASSQQETQYFGPGTRLLVL.

About this clone itself: The read halts 3 residues ahead of the CDR3 end, with the missing end drawn from the germline J gene. The chain combines TRBV7-2 with TRBJ1-4; 9 bases fit TRBD1. This CDR3 has 14 amino acids. V lost 3 bases to trimming and J lost 4 bases; unmatched junction nucleotides: 0. Looked up from germline, CDR1 is SGHTA and CDR2 is FQGNSA. CDR3 protein: CASSLTGGNEKLFF. The sequenced part of the CDR3 DNA is TGTGCCAGCAGCTTGACAGGGGGTAATGAAAAA. Drawing the rest from reference TRBV7-2 and TRBJ1-4, the complete variable domain is GAGVSQSPSNKVTEKGKDVELRCDPISGHTALYWYRQSLGQGLEFLIYFQGNSAPDKSGLPSDRFSAERTGGSVSTLTIQRTQQEDSAVYLCASSLTGGNEKLFFGSGTQLSVL.

Concerning this clone itself: The CDR3 end falls 3 residues outside the read, so it is completed with the germline J gene. This chain joins TRBV18 and TRBJ1-5; no clear D gene. V was trimmed by 3 bases and J by 4 bases, leaving 7 bases between them. This CDR3 contains 13 residues. Germline V gene data show CDR1 as KGHSH and CDR2 as LQKENI. The sequenced part of the CDR3 DNA is TGTGCCAGCTCACCGACATCGAATCAGCCC. Translation gives CASSPTSNQP. Given in full, the CDR3 is CASSPTSNQPQHF.

A remark on this clone: The read ends 3 residues early relative to the CDR3; the germline J gene fills the gap. This chain links TRBV7-2 with TRBJ1-4, with TRBD1 matching 8 bases. The CDR3 runs 15 residues. The germline CDR1 and CDR2 sequences are SGHTA and FQGNSA. The CDR3 here is CASSLGGQANSPLFF. The covered CDR3 bases are TGTGCCAGCAGCTTAGGGGGACAGGCCAATTCACCA.

As to this clone: The CDR3 end is not reached by the read, which stops 3 residues before it; the germline J gene fills it in. J is TRBJ2-3 and V is TRBV18, with 9 bases that match TRBD2. CDR1 is KGHSH, CDR2 LQKENI, per germline. Trimming cost V 3 bases and J 0 bases; bases outside gene matches: 1. The CDR3 has 15 amino acids. The sequenced CDR3 bases are TGTGCCAGCTCACCCCTAGCGGGGAGCACAGATACG. Amino acid sequence: CASSPLAGSTDT. The CDR3, in full, reads CASSPLAGSTDTQYF. Filled out from reference TRBV18 and TRBJ2-3, the complete variable domain reads NAGVMQNPRHLVRRRGQEARLRCSPMKGHSHVYWYRQLPEEGLKFMVYLQKENIIDESGMPKERFSAEFPKEGPSILRIQQVVRGDSAAYFCASSPLAGSTDTQYFGPGTRLTVL.

CDR3 in amino acids: CASSDRNTGELFF. The DNA read from the CDR3 is TGTGCCAGCAGCGACCGGAACACCGGGGAG. This rearrangement joins TRBV6-4 to TRBJ2-2, with D unclear. The read ends 3 residues before the CDR3 terminus; that terminus is restored from the germline J gene. V was shortened by 6 bases and J by 1 base, with 6 bases between the two germline ends. The CDR3 consists of 13 residues. The germline V gene has CDR1 MRHNA and CDR2 SNTAGT.

About this clone itself: The CDR3 goes on 3 residues after the read ends, and that part is filled in from the germline J gene. This chain connects TRBV29-1 to TRBJ1-1; no definite D call. This CDR3 is 13 amino acids long. Trimming stripped 2 bases from V and 1 base from J, with 8 bases between. The germline CDR1 and CDR2 sequences are SQVTM and ANQGSEA. Incomplete CDR3 DNA: TGCAGCGTTGAACGGCGGGGGAACACTGAA. Translation gives CSVERRGNTE. The entire CDR3 protein is CSVERRGNTEAFF.

As to this clone: The read terminates 3 residues before the CDR3 end, so the remaining end is supplied by the germline J gene. The V call is TRBV18, the J call TRBJ2-4; TRBD1 agrees at 7 bases. The germline gives CDR1 KGHSH, CDR2 LQKENI. The length of the CDR3 is 16 residues. The V gene end was trimmed by 2 bases and the J gene end by 3 bases; junction bases not matched to a gene: 7. The CDR3 DNA, read in part, is TGTGCCAGCTCACCATTACAGGGGATGGACAAAAACATT. This gives the protein CASSPLQGMDKNI. The entire CDR3 sequence reads CASSPLQGMDKNIQYF.

About this clone: The CDR3 goes on 3 residues after the read ends, and that part is filled in from the germline J gene. This rearrangement joins TRBV20-1 to TRBJ2-1, with 11 bases matching TRBD2. The V gene end was trimmed by 2 bases and the J gene end by 7 bases; junction bases not matched to a gene: 7. CDR1 and CDR2 from the germline V gene are DFQATT and SNEGSKA (reference sequence). This CDR3 is 15 amino acids long. The part of the CDR3 DNA that was read is TGCAGTGCTAGATTCGTAGCGGGGGGGCCTAATGAG. This codes for CSARFVAGGPNE. The full CDR3 reads CSARFVAGGPNEQFF.

Note on this clone: The read is 3 residues too short to cover the CDR3 end, so that end is filled in from the germline J gene. The chain couples TRBV5-1 to TRBJ1-3, with D uncertain. Per germline, CDR1 SGHRS and CDR2 YFSETQ. The CDR3 totals 12 residues. V lost 6 bases to trimming and J lost 8 bases, with 12 bases between them. CDR3 DNA, as far as it was read: TGCGCCAGCACCAGCGACGGGGACACC. It translates to CASTSDGDT. The entire CDR3 protein reads CASTSDGDTIYF.

With regard to this clone: The read terminates 3 residues ahead of where the CDR3 ends, so the germline J gene completes it. This chain links TRBV7-2 with TRBJ2-2, with D possibly TRBD1 on 5 matching bases. This CDR3 is 13 amino acids long. CDR1 SGHTA and CDR2 FQGNSA come from the germline V gene. CDR3 sequence reads: CASRSSGANVLFF. The covered CDR3 bases are TGTGCCAGCAGGTCATCTGGGGCCAACGTG. Supplemented by reference TRBV7-2 and TRBJ2-2, the full variable domain reads GAGVSQSPSNKVTEKGKDVELRCDPISGHTALYWYRQSLGQGLEFLIYFQGNSAPDKSGLPSDRFSAERTGGSVSTLTIQRTQQEDSAVYLCASRSSGANVLFFGEGSRLTVL.

On this clone itself: With the read ending 3 residues before the CDR3 end, the germline J gene is used to fill in that end. The chain uses TRBV11-2 and TRBJ2-5; 8 bases are shared with TRBD2. This CDR3 is 15 amino acids long. J was trimmed by 2 bases and V by 3 bases; bases with no gene match: 5. Germline lookup yields CDR1 SGHAT and CDR2 FQNNGV. CDR3 in amino acids: CASSFSSGGQETQYF. The covered CDR3 bases are TGTGCCAGCAGCTTTAGCAGCGGGGGACAAGAGACC.

About this clone: The CDR3 goes on 3 residues after the read ends, and that part is filled in from the germline J gene. The rearrangement links TRBV5-5 to TRBJ2-7, with TRBD1 matching over 8 bases. V shed 5 bases, J shed 4 bases, and the junction held 8 bases outside the gene matches. The CDR3 extends over 14 amino acids. From germline, CDR1 is SGHKS and CDR2 YYEKEE (reference sequence). CDR3 bases read: TGTGCCAGCAGGTCAACAGGGGGGACATACGAG. Its translation: CASRSTGGTYE. The whole CDR3 sequence is CASRSTGGTYEQYF. Together with reference TRBV5-5 and TRBJ2-7, the CDR3 gives the full variable domain: DAGVTQSPTHLIKTRGQQVTLRCSPISGHKSVSWYQQVLGQGPQFIFQYYEKEERGRGNFPDRFSARQFPNYSSELNVNALLLGDSALYLCASRSTGGTYEQYFGPGTRLTVT.

This CDR3 reads CASSEGPYGYTF. The sequenced part of the CDR3 DNA is TGTGCCAGCAGTGAAGGTCCTTATGGC. This rearrangement joins TRBV2 to TRBJ1-2, with D hard to call. Read data end 3 residues before the CDR3 end; the end is taken from the germline J gene. Germline assignment: CDR1 SNHLY and CDR2 FYNNEI. The CDR3 consists of 12 residues. Trimming took 1 base from V and 5 from J, leaving 5 bases between them.

CDR3 bases read: TGCGCCAGCAGAGACGGGACAGGGTCGACAGATACC. The encoded protein is CASRDGTGSTDT. The whole CDR3 protein is CASRDGTGSTDTQYF. The chain recombines TRBV5-1 with TRBJ2-5; 9 bases map to TRBD1. The DNA ends 3 residues before the CDR3 does, and the rest of the CDR3 is filled in from the germline J gene. The germline CDR1 and CDR2 sequences are SGHRS and YFSETQ. The CDR3 runs 15 residues.

The DNA read from the CDR3 is TGTGCCAGTAGTCCCCGGGACAGGGGTGATGAG. It translates to CASSPRDRGDE. The entire CDR3 sequence reads CASSPRDRGDEQFF. The V gene is TRBV19, the J gene TRBJ2-1, with 10 bases fitting TRBD1. The read halts 3 residues ahead of the CDR3 end, with the missing end drawn from the germline J gene. CDR1 and CDR2 from the germline V gene are LNHDA and SQIVND (reference sequence). The CDR3 has 14 amino acids. V lost 5 bases and J lost 8; bases outside the gene matches: 6. The full variable domain, with the rest looked up from reference TRBV19 and TRBJ2-1, is DGGITQSPKYLFRKEGQNVTLSCEQNLNHDAMYWYRQDPGQGLRLIYYSQIVNDFQKGDIAEGYSVSREKKESFPLTVTSAQKNPTAFYLCASSPRDRGDEQFFGPGTRLTVL.

Points on this clone: The read stops 3 residues short of the end of the CDR3; the missing end is completed from the germline J gene. The gene calls are TRBV20-1 and TRBJ2-2; 8 bases align to TRBD1. The CDR3 consists of 14 residues. Germline assignment: CDR1 DFQATT and CDR2 SNEGSKA (reference sequence). The chain's CDR3 is CSAIPGQGSEKLFF. CDR3 bases read: TGCAGTGCTATCCCCGGACAGGGATCTGAAAAG.

The covered CDR3 bases are TGTGCCAGCAGCCTAGAGGGGAAGACAGATACG. Its protein is CASSLEGKTDT. The CDR3 in its entirety is CASSLEGKTDTQYF. The chain combines TRBV7-2 with TRBJ2-3; D possibly uses TRBD1 or TRBD2 (5 bases each). The read ends 3 residues early relative to the CDR3; the germline J gene fills the gap. The germline V gene encodes CDR1 SGHTA and CDR2 FQGNSA. The CDR3 is made up of 14 amino acids. With 5 bases removed from V and 3 bases from J, the gap between germline ends came to 12 bases.

Comments on this clone: Read data end 3 residues before the CDR3 end; the end is taken from the germline J gene. The chain employs TRBV7-2 and TRBJ2-2; the match to TRBD1 covers 9 bases. The CDR3 runs to 15 residues. CDR1 is SGHTA and CDR2 is FQGNSA in the germline V gene. The DNA read from the CDR3 is TGTGCCAGCAGCCAAGAACAGGGGGCACGTTCACCG. Protein product: CASSQEQGARSP. The CDR3, in full, reads CASSQEQGARSPLFF.

On this clone: The read stops 3 residues short of the end of the CDR3; the missing end is completed from the germline J gene. V and J are TRBV5-3 and TRBJ2-7; tentative D call: TRBD1 (6 bases). TRBV5-3 is flagged as an ORF with uncertain function. The V end was cut by 10 bases, the J end by 4 bases, with 18 bases between. This CDR3 spans 13 amino acids. The sequenced part of the CDR3 DNA is TGTGCCGGACACAGGGATTGGCCTTACGAG. Its translation is CAGHRDWPYE. From start to end, the CDR3 is CAGHRDWPYEQYF.

For this clone: The CDR3 is cut off 3 residues early in the read; its end comes from the germline J gene. V is TRBV7-3 and J is TRBJ2-7, with 10 bases lining up with TRBD2. After removal of 1 base from V and 5 bases from J, the junction contained 8 bases not matched to a gene. Looked up from germline, CDR1 is SGHTA and CDR2 is FQGTGA. The CDR3 is made up of 16 amino acids. The CDR3 loop reads CASSLIGASGGHEQYF. The part of the CDR3 DNA that was read is TGTGCCAGCAGCTTAATAGGGGCTAGCGGGGGACACGAG.

With respect to this clone: The read gets to within 3 residues of the CDR3 end, and the germline J gene fills in the rest. The chain combines TRBV20-1 with TRBJ1-4; 7 positions agree with TRBD1. The ends lost 4 bases at V and 2 bases at J; junction bases unmatched: 1. CDR3 length: 13 residues. The germline gives CDR1 DFQATT, CDR2 SNEGSKA (reference sequence). The CDR3 bases that were read are TGCAGTGCTAAACAGGGGACTAATGAAAAA. Its protein is CSAKQGTNEK. The whole CDR3 is CSAKQGTNEKLFF.

A remark on this clone: The DNA ends 3 residues before the CDR3 does, and the rest of the CDR3 is filled in from the germline J gene. The chain recombines TRBV7-2 with TRBJ2-3, with TRBD2 identical over 7 bases. The CDR3 is 15 residues long. In germline, CDR1 is SGHTA, CDR2 FQGNSA. The V segment lost 5 bases and the J segment 4 bases; nucleotides outside the gene matches: 9. The CDR3 sequence: CASSPGLPYPDTQYF. The CDR3 bases that were read are TGTGCCAGCAGCCCGGGACTACCGTATCCAGATACG.

Worth noting for this clone: The CDR3 end is not reached by the read, which stops 3 residues before it; the germline J gene fills it in. The rearrangement uses TRBV5-1 and TRBJ2-7, with 9 bases that match TRBD2. There are 15 residues in the CDR3. V was clipped by 4 bases and J by 6 bases; unmatched bases: 11. Germline V gives CDR1 SGHRS, CDR2 YFSETQ. The CDR3 reads CASSARAGTSFEQYF. The CDR3 bases that were read are TGCGCCAGCAGCGCCCGGGCCGGGACTAGCTTCGAG. Variable domain in full (rest from reference TRBV5-1 and TRBJ2-7): KAGVTQTPRYLIKTRGQQVTLSCSPISGHRSVSWYQQTPGQGLQFLFEYFSETQRNKGNFPGRFSGRQFSNSRSEMNVSTLELGDSALYLCASSARAGTSFEQYFGPGTRLTVT.

In the case of this clone: A junction end diverges from the germline sequence, so it may reflect a read error. Other DNA sequences in the sample encode the same CDR3. CDR3 DNA (partial): TGTGCCAGCTCACCATCCGTGGACAGGGAAAACACG. This codes for CASSPSVDRENT. The whole CDR3 sequence is CASSPSVDRENTIYF. The chain links TRBV18 to TRBJ1-3; 8 bases fit TRBD1. The read terminates 3 residues before the CDR3 end, so the remaining end is supplied by the germline J gene. CDR1 and CDR2 (germline): KGHSH, LQKENI. This CDR3 is 15 amino acids long.

For this clone: The read halts 3 residues ahead of the CDR3 end, with the missing end drawn from the germline J gene. The chain combines TRBV29-1 with TRBJ2-7, with TRBD1 matching 8 bases. CDR3 length: 14 amino acids. With V trimmed by 5 bases and J by 4 bases, 10 bases remained unmatched. Germline lookup yields CDR1 SQVTM and CDR2 ANQGSEA. Incomplete CDR3 DNA: TGCAGCGTTCCAGGGGGCCTCGGGGCATACGAG. Translating it yields CSVPGGLGAYE. From start to end, the CDR3 is CSVPGGLGAYEQYF.

The CDR3 protein is CASSRDSRAEKLFF. The sequenced CDR3 bases are TGTGCCAGCTCAAGGGACAGCCGGGCCGAAAAG. The rearrangement uses TRBV18 and TRBJ2-2; 7 bases are shared with TRBD1. The CDR3 is cut off 3 residues early in the read; its end comes from the germline J gene. The CDR3 totals 14 residues. CDR1 KGHSH and CDR2 LQKENI come from the germline V gene.

Notes on this clone: The read falls 3 residues short of the CDR3 end, and the missing part is taken from the germline J gene. This chain connects TRBV20-1 to TRBJ2-1, with TRBD2 matching 12 bases. Germline V gene lookup returns CDR1 DFQATT and CDR2 SNEGSKA (reference sequence). With 6 bases clipped from V and 2 bases from J, the junction kept 11 bases outside the gene matches. The CDR3 contains 17 residues. The CDR3 bases that were read are TGCAGTGCGTCGACTAGCGGGAGCGGGTTTGCCTACAATGAG. This sequence encodes CSASTSGSGFAYNE. The CDR3 in full is CSASTSGSGFAYNEQFF.